These 16 T cell receptor beta chains came from one sample sequenced in a study of vaccination effects on CD4 cells after COVID-19. The authors isolated CD4+ T cells after approximately 9 days of culture. The antigens these receptors bind are not known. Repertoires were generated with immunoSEQ multiplex PCR, while TCRdb's copy carries only in-frame clones and drops some. The repertoire holds 25,000 to 35,000 clones, with approximately 70% as singletons. Sequences were derived from CD4+ T cells from PBMCs cultured without peptide, sampled before COVID-19 vaccination. The source is a human donor who received a COVID-19 vaccine.

The J gene is TRBJ1-2, the V gene TRBV6-5; D uncertain. V was trimmed by 0 bases and J by 8 bases, leaving 16 bases between them. The CDR3 loop spans 15 amino acids. CDR1 is MNHEY, CDR2 SVGAGI, per germline. CDR3 nucleotides: TGTGCCAGCAGTTACTCGAATTTTGGACTAGGGGGCTACACCTTC. Its translation: CASSYSNFGLGGYTF.

The chain couples TRBV27 to TRBJ2-2; TRBD2 matches 8 bases. With V trimmed by 0 bases and J by 7 bases, 1 base remained unmatched. Germline V lookup: CDR1 MNHEY, CDR2 SMNVEV (reference sequence). The CDR3 is made up of 14 amino acids. This CDR3 is CASSLSSGVGELFF. In DNA form, the CDR3 reads TGTGCCAGCAGTTTATCTAGCGGGGTCGGGGAGCTGTTTTTT.

V and J are TRBV7-9 and TRBJ2-5; D is perhaps TRBD1 or TRBD2 (5 bases each). CDR3 length equals 14 residues. V dropped 0 bases and J dropped 4 bases, with 9 bases sitting between them. The germline CDR1 and CDR2 sequences are SEHNR and FQNEAQ (reference sequence). The CDR3 coding sequence is TGTGCCAGCAGCTTAGCAGGGGACGGAGAGACCCAGTACTTC. Encoded protein: CASSLAGDGETQYF.

The J gene is TRBJ1-1, the V gene TRBV29-1, with 7 bases lining up with TRBD1. Losses at the gene ends were 4 bases for V and 5 bases for J; bases not matched to a gene: 10. The CDR3 is 14 amino acids. CDR1 and CDR2 from the germline V gene are SQVTM and ANQGSEA. CDR3 nucleotides: TGCAGCGTTGTCACGAGGGGGCGCGGAACTGAAGCTTTCTTT. Its translation is CSVVTRGRGTEAFF.

The gene calls are TRBV5-8 and TRBJ1-3; D gene ambiguous. V lost 0 bases to trimming and J lost 4 bases, with 11 bases between them. Germline V lookup: CDR1 SGHTS, CDR2 YDEGEE. The CDR3 runs 15 residues. The CDR3 DNA sequence: TGTGCCAGCAGCTTGGCCGGGTTGTCCGGAAACACCATATATTTT. Translating gives CASSLAGLSGNTIYF.

This clone was counted between two and nine times. This chain joins TRBV14 and TRBJ2-5; TRBD1 aligns across 7 bases. CDR3 length equals 15 residues. V lost 4 bases and J lost 6; bases outside the gene matches: 11. Germline CDR1 and CDR2: SGHDN and FVKESK. CDR3 coding DNA: TGTGCCAGCAGCCTTAGGACAGGAATGGGTCAGACCCAGTACTTC. It codes for CASSLRTGMGQTQYF.

This sequence joins TRBV5-1 and TRBJ1-4, with 9 bases fitting TRBD1. With 4 bases clipped from V and 2 bases from J, the junction kept 18 bases outside the gene matches. CDR1 is SGHRS, CDR2 YFSETQ, per germline. CDR3 length: 20 residues. CDR3 protein: CASSRERYRGPADTNEKLFF. The CDR3 coding sequence is TGCGCCAGCAGCCGAGAGAGATACAGGGGGCCAGCAGATACTAATGAAAAACTGTTTTTT.

The gene calls are TRBV10-2 and TRBJ2-3; 8 bases are a match to TRBD1. CDR3 size: 13 residues. Unmatched junction bases numbered 4, after V lost 7 bases and J lost 4 bases. Germline V gives CDR1 WSHSY, CDR2 SAAADI. CDR3 sequence: CASKTQGADTQYF. In nucleotides, the CDR3 is TGCGCCAGCAAAACACAGGGGGCAGATACGCAGTATTTT.

This clone was detected a few times. The rearrangement joins TRBV7-8 to TRBJ2-5; 8 nucleotides match TRBD1. CDR1 is SGHVS and CDR2 is FQNEAQ in the germline V gene. Losses at the gene ends were 1 base for V and 7 bases for J; bases not matched to a gene: 5. The CDR3 sequence is 14 residues long. The CDR3 is CASSLGTGRVTQYF. CDR3 sequence (DNA): TGTGCCAGCAGCTTAGGGACAGGGCGGGTGACCCAGTACTTC.

This clone showed up just once. The rearrangement links TRBV25-1 to TRBJ2-1; 10 bases align to TRBD2. From germline, CDR1 is MGHDK and CDR2 SYGVNS. The trim removed 6 bases at V and 5 bases at J, leaving 10 bases unmatched. This CDR3 comprises 16 residues. CDR3 in DNA: TGTGCCAGCAGCCCAAGGCTAGCGGGAGCGGACAATGAGCAGTTCTTC. Translating gives CASSPRLAGADNEQFF.

The J gene is TRBJ2-4, the V gene TRBV4-2, with D unclear. The germline V and J ends were trimmed by 1 base and 0 bases, with 13 bases remaining between them. CDR1 is LGHNA, CDR2 YNFKEQ, per germline. The CDR3 is 17 amino acids. The CDR3 region is CASSQAPEALAKNIQYF. The CDR3 region has the DNA TGTGCCAGCAGCCAAGCGCCAGAAGCGCTAGCCAAAAACATTCAGTACTTC.

The chain links TRBV5-4 to TRBJ2-3; 10 bases are a match to TRBD2. The CDR3 covers 15 residues. Unmatched junction bases numbered 2, after V lost 0 bases and J lost 4 bases. The germline V gene encodes CDR1 SGHNT and CDR2 YYREEE (reference sequence). The CDR3 nucleotides read TGTGCCAGCAGCTTGGTTGGGACTAGCGCAGATACGCAGTATTTT. Translating it yields CASSLVGTSADTQYF.

This clone was picked up one time. The chain links TRBV11-1 to TRBJ2-1; D is unresolved. Trimming removed 1 base from V and 5 bases from J, with 6 bases in between. Germline loops: CDR1 SGHAT, CDR2 FQDESV (reference sequence). This CDR3 contains 13 residues. The CDR3 coding sequence is TGTGCCAGCAGCTTAGGCCAGCACAATGAGCAGTTCTTC. Translation: CASSLGQHNEQFF.

The V call is TRBV12-5, the J call TRBJ1-6; D gene ambiguous. CDR3 length: 12 amino acids. Between the trimmed V and J ends, which lost 2 bases and 7 bases, there was a span of 3 bases. Germline loops: CDR1 LGHNT, CDR2 FRNRAP. The CDR3 reads CASGLKNSPLHF. CDR3 nucleotide sequence: TGTGCTAGTGGTTTGAAAAATTCACCCCTCCACTTT. Variable domain in full (rest from reference TRBV12-5 and TRBJ1-6): DARVTQTPRHKVTEMGQEVTMRCQPILGHNTVFWYRQTMMQGLELLAYFRNRAPLDDSGMPKDRFSAEMPDATLATLKIQPSEPRDSAVYFCASGLKNSPLHFGNGTRLTVT.

This clone was seen more than once but under ten times. This rearrangement joins TRBV7-9 to TRBJ2-7; no firm D call. Trimming took 1 base from V and 0 from J, leaving 4 bases between them. CDR3 length: 13 residues. Germline CDR1 is SEHNR and CDR2 is FQNEAQ (reference sequence). CDR3 sequence reads: CASSLEISYEQYF. The CDR3 DNA reads as TGTGCCAGCAGCTTAGAGATCTCCTACGAGCAGTACTTC.

This clone was found once. This chain joins TRBV27 and TRBJ2-2, with D perhaps matching TRBD1 (5 bases). Germline CDR1 and CDR2: MNHEY and SMNVEV (reference sequence). V was cut by 6 bases and J by 1 base, with 30 bases left in between. The CDR3 is 21 residues long. The DNA of the CDR3 is TGTGCCAGCAGACAATGGGGCTGGGCCGGGCAATCTCATAAGAACACCGGGGAGCTGTTTTTT. It translates to CASRQWGWAGQSHKNTGELFF.